This T cell receptor beta chain was observed in a study of T cells in Graves' hyperthyroidism and ophthalmopathy (dated by TCRdb to the late 2010s). At the level of the whole study: Peripheral blood was collected at initial diagnosis, before any treatment. An independent validation cohort of fewer than 20 hyperthyroidism patients and roughly 16 patients who later progressed to ophthalmopathy tested prospective prediction of ophthalmopathy. A discovery cohort of roughly 100 patients, 43 with Graves' ophthalmopathy and over 55 with stable Graves' hyperthyroidism, was used to find distinguishing TCR V-J signatures. The paper reports TCR Vbeta CDR3 sequencing of some 140 peripheral blood samples: some 41 ophthalmopathy, some 80 hyperthyroidism and around 17 progressor patients. Once sampling was done, hyperthyroidism patients were given methimazole at a starting dose of 30 mg daily, whereas ophthalmopathy patients were given high-dose intravenous methylprednisolone. For training and testing, the 110 or so patients in the discovery cohort were randomly divided in a 7:3 ratio. In roughly six Graves' hyperthyroidism patients, the study also compared T-cell repertoires from thyroid tissue with T-cell repertoires from blood.

The germline V gene encodes CDR1 SEHNR and CDR2 FQNEAQ (reference sequence). Relative to germline, V is 5 bases shorter and J is 3 bases shorter, with 12 bases between their ends. The CDR3 goes from the cysteine to the phenylalanine over 14 residues. The entry retains the CDR3 DNA only, 42 bases that are in frame from base 1. General study outcomes and caveats: No statistical method was used to fix the sample size in advance, and group allocation was not hidden from the investigators. In cross-validation, a model built on a 13 V-J signature told ophthalmopathy apart from stable hyperthyroidism with approximately 91% sensitivity and around 84% specificity, and in testing the same model reached 80%/75%. Most expanded thyroid clonotypes (frequency above 0.001) were also detected in blood, a finding suggesting that blood repertoires may reflect thyroid immune responses. In validation, the model predicted progression to ophthalmopathy with 55% to 71% sensitivity and around 72% specificity, a median of approximately 6.5 months before onset.

TCR beta CDR3 regions were amplified from RNA transcripts. For the first round of RT-PCR on the TCR CDR3, the HTBI primer set was used together with the Qiagen OneStep RT-PCR kit. A second multiplex PCR round built the libraries, followed by size selection and purification. Libraries were sequenced paired-end with 100 bp reads on an Illumina HiSeq2000. Per the source publication's procedure: Raw data were processed with SOAPnuke, discarding reads with adapters, uncalled bases, mean Phred below 15, or no exact constant-primer or identifier match. High-quality paired reads were merged using COPE v1.2.5, and each unique nucleotide sequence was defined as a clonotype. MiTCR v1.1 was used to align the clonotypes against IMGT TRBV, TRBD and TRBJ reference segments. The analysis included only V-J combinations with a frequency above 0.0001, which together covered 98% to 99.2% of the repertoires. A TCS score was defined as the ratio of F50 (clonal expansion) to E x V (chaos), with BLOSUM62-based TCRdist applied between CDR3 peptides within each V-J. Welch's t-statistics and random forest reduced fewer than 550 V-J features to about 12, which were used in a naive Bayes classifier (R e1071). TCRdb's own reprocessing of the public reads used fastp at Q25 and MiXCR and kept productive beta chains. Each entry merges the rows of one CDR3 protein and shows their most common DNA and genes. None of the V and J calls come from the authors' own analysis; TCRdb made them. Across this sample there are approximately 600,000 distinct CDR3 sequences, with less than 25% seen only once. Of the sample, about 34% falls within the top ten clones.

This clonotype has a count of ten or more. The antigen it binds to is not known. Per-base quality was not reported, and no clone a single base away is much larger than it. Ophthalmopathy patients had moderately to severely active disease, with a Clinical Activity Score of 3 or more, a NOSPECS grade of 4 or more, and a disease duration of less than 3 months. The study excluded patients with uncontrolled infections, other autoimmune diseases, pregnancy or lactation. Diagnoses were established on the basis of clinical symptoms, serum thyroxine and TRAb, thyroid ultrasound, and orbital computed tomography. PBMCs were isolated from more than 8 ml of fresh peripheral blood by Ficoll-Paque density gradient centrifugation. Trizol reagent was used to extract total RNA, and RNA quality was then checked on an Agilent 2100 Bioanalyzer.

Sequencing was done on a sample of blood. The TCR comes from a young man with Graves' ophthalmopathy. The chain links TRBV7-9 with TRBJ2-3; a weak D assignment points to TRBD2 (6 bases agree). The nucleotide sequence is given as TGTGCCAGCAGCCCCGGGAGTAGGACAGATACGCAGTATTTT. It codes for CASSPGSRTDTQYF.